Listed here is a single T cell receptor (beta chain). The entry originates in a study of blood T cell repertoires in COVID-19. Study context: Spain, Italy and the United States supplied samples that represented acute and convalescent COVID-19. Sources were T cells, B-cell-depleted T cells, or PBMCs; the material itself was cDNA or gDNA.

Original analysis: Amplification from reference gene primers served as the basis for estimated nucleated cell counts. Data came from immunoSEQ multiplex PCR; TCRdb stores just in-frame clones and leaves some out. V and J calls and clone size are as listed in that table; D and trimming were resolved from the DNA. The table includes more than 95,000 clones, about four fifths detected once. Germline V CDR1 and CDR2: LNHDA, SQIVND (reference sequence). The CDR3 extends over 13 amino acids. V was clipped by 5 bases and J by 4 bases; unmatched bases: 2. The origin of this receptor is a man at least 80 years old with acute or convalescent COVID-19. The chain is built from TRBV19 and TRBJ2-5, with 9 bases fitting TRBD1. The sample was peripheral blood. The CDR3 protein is CASSAQGAETQYF. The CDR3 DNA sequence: TGTGCCAGTAGTGCACAGGGGGCAGAGACCCAGTACTTC.